This entry is about one T cell receptor beta chain. V was clipped by 7 bases and J by 4 bases; unmatched bases: 0. The V gene's germline CDR1 is SQVTM and CDR2 ANQGSEA. CDR3 length equals 11 residues. The data originate from a study of T cell responses to AZD1222 COVID-19 vaccine. Clones were read by immunoSEQ multiplex PCR, and TCRdb kept only the in-frame ones, dropping some. The data show 120,000 or so clones, roughly 84% seen once. V and J are TRBV29-1 and TRBJ2-7, with TRBD2 identical over 11 bases. The sequencing here drew on peripheral blood, taken on day 0 of AZD1222 vaccination. The TCR comes from an adult in good health. CDR3 in DNA: TGCAGCGGGACTAGCGGGTACGAGCAGTACTTC. Its protein is CSGTSGYEQYF.